The 27 T cell receptor beta chains in this list originate from one sample, sequenced in a study of T cell responses to AZD1222 COVID-19 vaccine. Clones were read by immunoSEQ multiplex PCR, and TCRdb kept only the in-frame ones, dropping some. The profile shows 120,000 or so clones, around 90% of them singletons. Specimen: peripheral blood, collected on day 0 of MenACWY control vaccination. The source of these receptors is an adult in good health.

This clone was observed a handful of times. This chain links TRBV7-9 with TRBJ1-1; TRBD1 agrees at 8 bases. This CDR3 contains 14 residues. Germline CDR1 is SEHNR and CDR2 is FQNEAQ (reference sequence). Germline trimming cut 0 bases from V and 8 bases from J; bases unmatched to any gene: 5. The CDR3 region has the DNA TGTGCCAGCAGCTTAGCGGCAGGGGGCGGGGAAGCTTTCTTT. Translated: CASSLAAGGGEAFF.

The count of this clone is one. The V gene is TRBV5-1, the J gene TRBJ1-1, with 8 bases matching TRBD1. The germline V gene encodes CDR1 SGHRS and CDR2 YFSETQ. J lost 4 bases, V lost 0 bases, and 8 bases had no gene match. The CDR3 runs 16 residues. CDR3 DNA sequence: TGCGCCAGCAGCTTGGCTCTGGGACAGGTGGGCACTGAAGCTTTCTTT. This gives the protein CASSLALGQVGTEAFF.

The rearrangement uses TRBV11-2 and TRBJ2-4; no firm D call. The CDR3 consists of 14 residues. CDR1 and CDR2 from the germline V gene are SGHAT and FQNNGV. V lost 5 bases, J lost 0 bases, and 8 bases lay in between. The CDR3 DNA reads as TGTGCCAGCAGCCACGGACGAGCCAAAAACATTCAGTACTTC. The encoded protein is CASSHGRAKNIQYF.

The rearrangement joins TRBV12-3 or TRBV12-4 to TRBJ2-1; 8 positions match TRBD1. Trimming took 8 bases from V and 10 from J; bases not matched to a gene: 10. The CDR3 extends over 13 amino acids. CDR3 in DNA: TGTGCCAGCTCCGGGACAGGTCTACGGGAGCAGTTCTTC. Encoded protein: CASSGTGLREQFF.

The chain recombines TRBV4-1 with TRBJ1-5, with D tentatively TRBD1 (6 bases). The CDR3 has 16 residues. Trimming shortened V by 1 base and J by 0 bases, and 10 bases separated the two germline ends. Germline-derived CDR1 and CDR2 are MGHRA and YSYEKL. CDR3 region: CASSQVWGRSNQPQHF. CDR3 nucleotide sequence: TGCGCCAGCAGCCAAGTCTGGGGGCGTAGCAATCAGCCCCAGCATTTT.

The chain is built from TRBV6-2 or TRBV6-3 and TRBJ2-3; 9 bases align to TRBD2. CDR3 length: 14 amino acids. J lost 3 bases, V lost 5 bases, and 3 bases had no gene match. Looked up from germline, CDR1 is MNHEY and CDR2 is SVGEGT. CDR3 nucleotides: TGTGCCAGCAGTCTTCTAGCGGGGACAGATACGCAGTATTTT. Residues: CASSLLAGTDTQYF.

This clone was seen once. The gene calls are TRBV5-1 and TRBJ1-4; D gene unclear. The CDR3 consists of 14 residues. Germline CDR1 reads SGHRS; CDR2 reads YFSETQ. Trimming left V 2 bases short and J 4 bases short, with 9 bases between. CDR3 region: CASSLLGNNEKLFF. The CDR3 DNA is TGCGCCAGCAGCTTATTGGGAAATAATGAAAAACTGTTTTTT.

This clone appeared a single time. The gene calls are TRBV19 and TRBJ2-1; perhaps TRBD2 as D (6 bases). Germline CDR1 is LNHDA and CDR2 is SQIVND (reference sequence). The CDR3 has 11 residues. Trimming took 10 bases from V and 16 from J, leaving 20 bases between them. For the CDR3, the DNA is TGTGCCACTTATTCCGGGACTGTCTTTTTCTTC. Amino acid sequence: CATYSGTVFFF.

J is TRBJ2-4 and V is TRBV6-1; no reliable D call. Germline lookup yields CDR1 MNHNS and CDR2 SASEGT. V was trimmed by 1 base and J by 0 bases, leaving 4 bases between them. The CDR3 covers 14 residues. The CDR3 DNA reads as TGTGCCAGCAGTGAAGGACTAGCCAAAAACATTCAGTACTTC. Protein: CASSEGLAKNIQYF.

The chain combines TRBV29-1 with TRBJ1-6; 7 nucleotides agree with TRBD1. V was pared by 6 bases and J by 9 bases, with 11 bases of the junction left unmatched. CDR3 size: 14 residues. Germline CDR1 SQVTM, CDR2 ANQGSEA. The CDR3 DNA reads as TGCAGCGTAAAGACCGGGACAGACCGTTCACCCCTCCACTTT. Encoded protein: CSVKTGTDRSPLHF.

This chain joins TRBV28 and TRBJ1-1; D unresolved. In germline, CDR1 is MDHEN, CDR2 SYDVKM. Trimming stripped 5 bases from V and 4 bases from J, with 8 bases between. The CDR3 consists of 12 residues. The CDR3 nucleotides read TGTGCCAGCAGTACCTCTCCCACTGAAGCTTTCTTT. The encoded protein is CASSTSPTEAFF. Drawing the rest from reference TRBV28 and TRBJ1-1, the complete variable domain is DVKVTQSSRYLVKRTGEKVFLECVQDMDHENMFWYRQDPGLGLRLIYFSYDVKMKEKGDIPEGYSVSREKKERFSLILESASTNQTSMYLCASSTSPTEAFFGQGTRLTVV.

This chain links TRBV18 with TRBJ2-1, with D tentatively TRBD1 (6 bases). This CDR3 is 13 amino acids long. The germline V gene has CDR1 KGHSH and CDR2 LQKENI. Trimming cost V 4 bases and J 6 bases, with 10 bases left between them. The CDR3 spells CASSQQGTNEQFF. CDR3 nucleotide sequence: TGTGCCAGCTCACAACAGGGAACCAATGAGCAGTTCTTC.

The chain couples TRBV7-9 to TRBJ2-7, with D possibly being TRBD1 (6 bases). V lost 0 bases to trimming and J lost 10 bases, with 16 bases between them. The CDR3 has 14 residues. Germline CDR1 and CDR2: SEHNR and FQNEAQ (reference sequence). Here the CDR3 DNA reads TGTGCCAGCAGCTTAGCCCACCAGTCAGGGGATCAGTACTTC. It specifies CASSLAHQSGDQYF. Using reference TRBV7-9 and TRBJ2-7 for the parts outside the CDR3, the full variable domain is DTGVSQNPRHKITKRGQNVTFRCDPISEHNRLYWYRQTLGQGPEFLTYFQNEAQLEKSRLLSDRFSAERPKGSFSTLEIQRTEQGDSAMYLCASSLAHQSGDQYFGPGTRLTVT.

The J gene is TRBJ2-5, the V gene TRBV7-9; D gene unclear. Trimming removed 4 bases at V and 2 bases at J, with 11 bases between. The CDR3 covers 14 residues. Germline V gene sequence: CDR1 SEHNR, CDR2 FQNEAQ (reference sequence). CDR3 in amino acids: CASSWPGPQETQYF. The CDR3 nucleotides are TGTGCCAGCAGCTGGCCGGGTCCTCAAGAGACCCAGTACTTC.

This rearrangement joins TRBV5-4 to TRBJ2-2; possible D gene TRBD2, 6 bases. The CDR3 extends over 16 amino acids. Trimming cost V 4 bases and J 4 bases, with 17 bases left between them. Germline V gene sequence: CDR1 SGHNT, CDR2 YYREEE (reference sequence). The CDR3 DNA reads as TGTGCCAGCAGCGGGGGGTCTGGAGCGGGCACCGGGGAGCTGTTTTTT. This codes for CASSGGSGAGTGELFF. The full variable domain, in which reference TRBV5-4 and TRBJ2-2 provide the parts outside the CDR3, is ETGVTQSPTHLIKTRGQQVTLRCSSQSGHNTVSWYQQALGQGPQFIFQYYREEENGRGNFPPRFSGLQFPNYSSELNVNALELDDSALYLCASSGGSGAGTGELFFGEGSRLTVL.

The V call is TRBV4-1, the J call TRBJ1-1; 7 nucleotides match TRBD1. Looked up from germline, CDR1 is MGHRA and CDR2 is YSYEKL. The V gene end was trimmed by 1 base and the J gene end by 7 bases; junction bases not matched to a gene: 9. CDR3 length equals 15 residues. CDR3 region: CASSQVTGALFEAFF. CDR3 bases: TGCGCCAGCAGCCAAGTAACAGGGGCTCTGTTTGAAGCTTTCTTT.

This clone was seen a few times. V gene TRBV19 combines with J gene TRBJ2-3, with 11 bases fitting TRBD2. Trimming removed 7 bases from V and 8 bases from J; junction bases left unmatched: 8. Looked up from germline, CDR1 is LNHDA and CDR2 is SQIVND (reference sequence). This CDR3 spans 14 amino acids. CDR3 sequence: CASMLAGGLGTQYF. Written as DNA, the CDR3 is TGTGCCAGTATGCTAGCGGGAGGTCTCGGTACGCAGTATTTT.

As regards this clone: The sample holds other DNA sequences that translate to the same CDR3. The chain carries TRBV4-1 and TRBJ1-5; no reliable D call. V was trimmed by 0 bases and J by 7 bases, leaving 7 bases between them. Germline values: CDR1 MGHRA, CDR2 YSYEKL. This CDR3 comprises 13 residues. The CDR3 sequence: CASSQDGVQPQHF. CDR3 sequence (DNA): TGCGCCAGCAGCCAAGATGGCGTCCAGCCCCAGCATTTT.

This clone was counted between two and nine times. The V call is TRBV10-2, the J call TRBJ2-7; D is perhaps TRBD1 or TRBD2 (5 bases each). Germline V lookup: CDR1 WSHSY, CDR2 SAAADI. The CDR3 loop spans 13 amino acids. The V and J ends lost 5 bases and 6 bases respectively, with 14 bases between them. As DNA, the CDR3 is TGCGCCAGCAGTCCCAGGGTCCGGGGCGAGCAGTACTTC. It yields the protein CASSPRVRGEQYF.

V and J are TRBV29-1 and TRBJ2-1, with TRBD2 matching 7 bases. Germline lookup yields CDR1 SQVTM and CDR2 ANQGSEA. V lost 3 bases and J lost 6; bases outside the gene matches: 8. The CDR3 spans 14 residues. This CDR3 reads CSVEREYDANEQFF. The CDR3, as DNA: TGCAGCGTTGAGCGGGAGTACGACGCCAATGAGCAGTTCTTC.

Worth noting for this clone: The CDR3 does not end in the conserved phenylalanine or tryptophan, so this is likely a read error. Because the CDR3's place on the DNA is in doubt, the DNA is left out and the CDR3 is given as listed by TCRdb. The J gene is TRBJ1-2, the V gene TRBV6-6. The CDR3 comprises 9 residues, both ends counted. The germline CDR1 and CDR2 sequences are MNHNY and SVGAGI (reference sequence). CDR3 protein: CASSYARDP.

The V gene is TRBV2, the J gene TRBJ1-2, with 7 bases matching TRBD1. CDR3 size: 12 residues. J gave up 5 bases and V 5 bases, and 2 bases lay outside the gene matches. Germline assignment: CDR1 SNHLY and CDR2 FYNNEI. The CDR3 here is CASSPQGYGYTF. CDR3 bases: TGTGCCAGCAGTCCACAGGGGTATGGCTACACCTTC.

J is TRBJ2-1 and V is TRBV5-1; D gene ambiguous. CDR1 and CDR2 from the germline V gene are SGHRS and YFSETQ. The CDR3 totals 15 residues. V was trimmed by 2 bases and J by 4 bases, leaving 13 bases between them. The CDR3 DNA follows: TGCGCCAGCAGCTTAACAGCAGCGACGTACAATGAGCAGTTCTTC. Encoded protein: CASSLTAATYNEQFF.

The chain couples TRBV7-3 to TRBJ2-2, with D perhaps TRBD2 (6 bases). The ends were cut back, 3 bases at V and 4 bases at J, with 9 bases in the middle. The CDR3 totals 14 residues. CDR1 is SGHTA, CDR2 FQGTGA, per germline. Here the CDR3 reads CASSLIGSTGELFF. The DNA for the CDR3 is TGTGCCAGCAGCTTGATCGGGAGCACCGGGGAGCTGTTTTTT.

The chain recombines TRBV6-5 with TRBJ1-3; no clear D. Deletions cut 2 bases from V and 0 bases from J, with 8 bases between. This CDR3 has 15 amino acids. The germline V gene encodes CDR1 MNHEY and CDR2 SVGAGI. The CDR3 sequence is CASSYDRASGNTIYF. The CDR3 bases are TGTGCCAGCAGTTACGACCGAGCCTCTGGAAACACCATATATTTT.

The chain carries TRBV3-1 (or the pseudogene TRBV3-2) and TRBJ2-7; 8 bases agree with TRBD1. CDR3 length equals 14 residues. Germline V gene lookup returns CDR1 LGHDT and CDR2 YNNKEL (reference sequence). V lost 4 bases to trimming and J lost 4 bases; unmatched junction nucleotides: 6. This CDR3 is CASSRSGGSYEQYF. CDR3 in DNA: TGTGCCAGCAGCCGATCAGGGGGCTCGTACGAGCAGTACTTC.

The V and J genes are TRBV28 and TRBJ2-7; 10 nucleotides align to TRBD2. V dropped 7 bases and J dropped 4; count of bases not matched to a gene: 7. CDR1 and CDR2 from the germline V gene are MDHEN and SYDVKM. CDR3 length: 14 residues. The CDR3 sequence is CASTFSGRNYEQYF. The DNA for the CDR3 is TGTGCCAGCACCTTTAGCGGGAGGAATTACGAGCAGTACTTC.